This entry features one T cell receptor (beta chain) sequence. Its antigen is not known. This entry is derived from a study of T cells in Graves' hyperthyroidism and ophthalmopathy. V shed 0 bases, J shed 3 bases, and the junction held 8 bases outside the gene matches. CDR1 and CDR2 from the germline V gene are ENHRY and SYGVKD. The length of the CDR3 is 17 residues. The CDR3 regions of TCR beta were amplified from RNA transcripts. The TCR CDR3 first-round RT-PCR relied on the HTBI primer set. Each CDR3 protein gets one entry after TCRdb re-called the multiplex PCR reads with MiXCR. Seen here are about 400,000 distinct CDR3 sequences, around 25% observed once, and the top ten hold about 73%. Patients aged 18 to 65 had newly diagnosed hyperthyroidism of under 2 months' duration. Study findings and constraints: In simple terms, a model built on 13 V-J features told ophthalmopathy apart from stable hyperthyroidism.

This TCR came from a middle-aged man with Graves' hyperthyroidism. The material sequenced was blood. The rearrangement uses TRBV10-3 and TRBJ2-1, with 7 bases matching TRBD2. CDR3 in amino acids: CAISESPSGIHYNEQFF. CDR3 nucleotide sequence: TGTGCCATCAGTGAGTCCCCTAGCGGAATCCACTACAATGAGCAGTTCTTC.